Below, 22 T cell receptor beta chains from the same sample are listed, as sequenced in a study of identical twins. TCRdb called the 5' RACE reads again in MiXCR, with one record for every CDR3 protein. The profile covers fewer than 500,000 distinct CDR3 sequences, with roughly an eighth appearing a single time and about 0.94% taken by the ten largest. These data were also reused for a study on yellow fever vaccine responses in identical twins.

The specimen was CD4+ T cells sorted from blood. These receptors came from a woman between 18 and 29 years old in good health.

A few counts support this clonotype. A clone one base away is much larger, so this may be a read error. The CDR3, as DNA: TGTGCCAGCAGCTTAGAGCGGGAGACCCAGTACTTC. This translates into CASSLERETQYF. This sequence joins TRBV7-8 and TRBJ2-5; tentative D call: TRBD2 (5 bases). Germline CDR1 SGHVS, CDR2 FQNEAQ. V dropped 1 base and J dropped 5 bases, with 5 bases sitting between them. The CDR3 totals 12 residues.

This clonotype was seen a few times. The gene calls are TRBV12-3 or TRBV12-4 and TRBJ2-5; D remains ambiguous. With 5 bases removed from V and 7 bases from J, the gap between germline ends came to 17 bases. This CDR3 comprises 14 residues. The CDR3 region is CASSREARGRTQYF. The CDR3 DNA follows: TGTGCCAGCAGTCGCGAGGCTAGAGGACGGACCCAGTACTTC.

This chain connects TRBV29-1 to TRBJ2-1; tentative D call: TRBD2 (7 bases). The length of the CDR3 is 13 residues. CDR1 and CDR2 from the germline V gene are SQVTM and ANQGSEA. With 6 bases removed from V and 9 bases from J, the gap between germline ends came to 18 bases. As DNA, the CDR3 is TGCAGCGTCCGGGACGCGGGGGCCGGTGAGCAGTTCTTC. Translation gives CSVRDAGAGEQFF.

This rearrangement joins TRBV14 to TRBJ2-7; TRBD2 matches at 7 bases. This CDR3 contains 17 residues. J lost 0 bases, V lost 1 base, and 9 bases had no gene match. CDR1 is SGHDN and CDR2 is FVKESK in the germline V gene. The CDR3 DNA reads TGTGCCAGCAGCCAAGGTTCGACTAGCCTCCGCTCCTACGAGCAGTACTTC. It is translated as CASSQGSTSLRSYEQYF.

This clonotype was observed a handful of times. The V gene is TRBV7-2, the J gene TRBJ2-2; D unclear. This CDR3 is built from 12 residues. Germline assignment: CDR1 SGHTA and CDR2 FQGNSA. The V and J ends lost 4 bases and 10 bases respectively, with 10 bases between them. The CDR3 nucleotides read TGTGCCAGCAGCTCCATTCGTAAGGAGCTGTTTTTT. Encoded protein: CASSSIRKELFF.

Only a few counts were recorded for this clonotype. The chain employs TRBV25-1 and TRBJ2-1; 8 nucleotides match TRBD1. The CDR3 runs to 16 residues. CDR1 MGHDK and CDR2 SYGVNS come from the germline V gene. Unmatched junction bases numbered 10, after V lost 8 bases and J lost 1 base. CDR3 nucleotides: TGTGCCAGCGGATCATTAGGGACAGGTTCCTACAATGAGCAGTTCTTC. Its protein is CASGSLGTGSYNEQFF.

This clonotype was counted a few times. This chain joins TRBV5-1 and TRBJ2-5; TRBD1 is a possible D gene (5 bases). Germline values: CDR1 SGHRS, CDR2 YFSETQ. The V and J ends lost 0 bases and 5 bases respectively, with 14 bases between them. CDR3 length equals 15 residues. CDR3 in amino acids: CASSLAKGNRETQYF. CDR3 nucleotides: TGCGCCAGCAGCTTGGCAAAGGGGAATCGGGAGACCCAGTACTTC.

This clonotype was observed a handful of times. The chain has TRBV7-2 and TRBJ1-5; perhaps TRBD1 as D (5 bases). The V and J ends lost 4 bases and 4 bases respectively, with 11 bases between them. CDR1 SGHTA and CDR2 FQGNSA come from the germline V gene. The CDR3 extends over 14 amino acids. CDR3 sequence reads: CASSSQTVNQPQHF. CDR3 bases: TGTGCCAGCAGCTCACAGACAGTAAATCAGCCCCAGCATTTT.

The chain recombines TRBV6-2 or TRBV6-3 with TRBJ2-3, with a weak D call TRBD2 (6 bases). V lost 6 bases and J 3 bases, leaving 19 bases between the germline ends. Germline lookup yields CDR1 MNHEY and CDR2 SVGEGT. This CDR3 region has 16 residues. The CDR3: CASRGTGVKRTDTQYF. CDR3 nucleotide sequence: TGTGCCAGCAGGGGGACGGGAGTGAAAAGAACAGATACGCAGTATTTT.

This rearrangement joins TRBV30 to TRBJ1-6; 8 bases are a match to TRBD1. The CDR3 totals 14 residues. The V gene's germline CDR1 is GTSNPN and CDR2 SVGIG (reference sequence). After removal of 5 bases from V and 8 bases from J, the junction contained 8 bases not matched to a gene. The CDR3 DNA sequence: TGTGCCTGGGACCCGGGACAGGCAGATTCACCCCTCCACTTT. It translates to CAWDPGQADSPLHF.

This chain joins TRBV24-1 and TRBJ2-1; D not resolved. With 5 bases removed from V and 0 bases from J, the gap between germline ends came to 10 bases. Germline lookup yields CDR1 KGHDR and CDR2 SFDVKD. The CDR3 contains 15 residues. The CDR3 is CATSGHRSSYNEQFF. For the CDR3, the DNA is TGTGCCACCAGTGGACACCGGAGCTCCTACAATGAGCAGTTCTTC.

This clonotype was counted a few times. The J gene is TRBJ2-7, the V gene TRBV25-1; TRBD1 matches at 12 bases. The V segment lost 4 bases and the J segment 4 bases; nucleotides outside the gene matches: 5. Looked up from germline, CDR1 is MGHDK and CDR2 is SYGVNS. The CDR3 spans 15 residues. The DNA for the CDR3 is TGTGCCAGCAGTGTTCAGGGACAGGGGGCTTACGAGCAGTACTTC. Amino acids: CASSVQGQGAYEQYF.

This clonotype has just a few counts. This sequence joins TRBV3-1 and TRBJ2-5, with 8 bases fitting TRBD1. Germline V lookup: CDR1 LGHDT, CDR2 YNNKEL (reference sequence). CDR3 length: 16 amino acids. V lost 1 base to trimming and J lost 1 base; unmatched junction nucleotides: 5. In DNA, the CDR3 is TGTGCCAGCAGCCAAGGAAGGGACAGGTTCCAAGAGACCCAGTACTTC. Protein: CASSQGRDRFQETQYF.

This clonotype has just a few counts. The rearrangement joins TRBV10-3 to TRBJ2-3, with no clear D. Germline loops: CDR1 ENHRY, CDR2 SYGVKD. The CDR3 has 11 residues. V was trimmed by 6 bases and J by 3 bases, leaving 4 bases between them. The CDR3 spells CAIRKTDTQYF. As DNA, the CDR3 is TGTGCCATCAGGAAAACAGATACGCAGTATTTT.

This chain uses TRBV6-2 or TRBV6-3 with TRBJ2-1; the match to TRBD2 covers 14 bases. With 8 bases clipped from V and 0 bases from J, the junction kept 9 bases outside the gene matches. Germline V gene lookup returns CDR1 MNHEY and CDR2 SVGEGT. The CDR3 sequence is 18 residues long. The CDR3 reads CASCPGTSGGASYNEQFF. DNA of the CDR3: TGTGCCAGCTGTCCCGGGACTAGCGGGGGCGCCTCCTACAATGAGCAGTTCTTC.

The CDR3 protein is CASSLGGLQVKTEAFF. CDR3 sequence (DNA): TGTGCCAGCAGTTTAGGCGGACTCCAGGTTAAGACTGAAGCTTTCTTT. The chain links TRBV28 to TRBJ1-1, with no clear D. V was cut by 2 bases and J by 5 bases, with 18 bases left in between. Per germline, CDR1 MDHEN and CDR2 SYDVKM. The CDR3 runs to 16 residues.

The sample holds a few counts of this clonotype. The rearrangement uses TRBV29-1 and TRBJ1-4, with D possibly being TRBD1 (6 bases). Germline V CDR1 and CDR2: SQVTM, ANQGSEA. V was shortened by 7 bases and J by 2 bases, with 8 bases between the two germline ends. The CDR3 extends over 12 amino acids. CDR3 residues: CSGGGTNEKLFF. CDR3 coding DNA: TGCAGCGGGGGGGGCACTAATGAAAAACTGTTTTTT.

The chain carries TRBV6-1 and TRBJ1-6, with 7 nucleotides matching TRBD1. In germline, CDR1 is MNHNS, CDR2 SASEGT. J gave up 7 bases and V 5 bases, and 2 bases lay outside the gene matches. This CDR3 contains 13 residues. The CDR3 coding sequence is TGTGCCAGCAGTAGGGGGCGGAATTCACCCCTCCACTTT. As protein: CASSRGRNSPLHF.

This clonotype was seen a handful of times. The chain couples TRBV19 to TRBJ2-1, with D perhaps TRBD1 (5 bases). The CDR3 consists of 15 residues. Deletions cut 4 bases from V and 4 bases from J, with 14 bases between. CDR1 is LNHDA and CDR2 is SQIVND in the germline V gene (reference sequence). The CDR3, as DNA: TGTGCCAGTAGTAGGGGCTTTGACAAGTACAATGAGCAGTTCTTC. Protein sequence: CASSRGFDKYNEQFF.

The gene calls are TRBV10-3 and TRBJ1-5; 7 nucleotides match TRBD1. Germline trimming cut 4 bases from V and 0 bases from J; bases unmatched to any gene: 3. The V gene's germline CDR1 is ENHRY and CDR2 SYGVKD. The CDR3 consists of 15 residues. The CDR3 DNA reads as TGTGCCATCAGTGCCGGGACAGTTAGCAATCAGCCCCAGCATTTT. Protein product: CAISAGTVSNQPQHF.

The chain links TRBV6-5 to TRBJ2-2; D gene uncertain. CDR1 and CDR2 from the germline V gene are MNHEY and SVGAGI. This CDR3 has 12 residues. Trimming removed 8 bases from V and 3 bases from J, with 7 bases in between. The chain's CDR3 is CASVGHTGELFF. For the CDR3, the DNA is TGTGCCAGCGTAGGTCACACCGGGGAGCTGTTTTTT.

The chain couples TRBV20-1 to TRBJ2-2, with D hard to call. The CDR3 is 14 residues long. Germline V CDR1 and CDR2: DFQATT, SNEGSKA (reference sequence). Trimming stripped 0 bases from V and 4 bases from J, with 9 bases between. This CDR3 reads CSARDIASTGELFF. The CDR3 nucleotides read TGCAGTGCTAGAGATATCGCCAGCACCGGGGAGCTGTTTTTT.